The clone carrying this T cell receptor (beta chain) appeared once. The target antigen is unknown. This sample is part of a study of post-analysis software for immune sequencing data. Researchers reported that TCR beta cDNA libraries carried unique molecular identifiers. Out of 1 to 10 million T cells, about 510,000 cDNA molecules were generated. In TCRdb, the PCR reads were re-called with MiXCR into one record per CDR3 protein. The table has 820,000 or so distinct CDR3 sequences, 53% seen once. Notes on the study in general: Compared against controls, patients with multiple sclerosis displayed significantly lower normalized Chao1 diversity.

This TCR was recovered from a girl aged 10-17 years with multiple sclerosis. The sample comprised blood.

The CDR3 DNA is TGTGCTAGTGGTCCCCCCACCCCTGGGGCGGGGCGAAACAATGAGCAGTTCTTC. It encodes CASGPPTPGAGRNNEQFF. The chain has TRBV12-5 and TRBJ2-1; D may be TRBD2 (6 bases). This CDR3 is built from 18 residues. The V end lost 5 bases, the J end lost 5 bases, and 25 bases lay between the germline ends. CDR1 and CDR2 from the germline V gene are LGHNT and FRNRAP.